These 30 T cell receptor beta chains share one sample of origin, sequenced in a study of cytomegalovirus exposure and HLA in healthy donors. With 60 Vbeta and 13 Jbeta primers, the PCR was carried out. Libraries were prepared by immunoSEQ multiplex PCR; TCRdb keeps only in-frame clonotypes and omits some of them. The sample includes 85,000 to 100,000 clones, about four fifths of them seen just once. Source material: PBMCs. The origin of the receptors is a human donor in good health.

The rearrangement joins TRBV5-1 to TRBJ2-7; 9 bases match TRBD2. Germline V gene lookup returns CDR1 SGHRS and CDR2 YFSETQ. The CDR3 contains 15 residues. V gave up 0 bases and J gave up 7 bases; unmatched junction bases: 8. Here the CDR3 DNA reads TGCGCCAGCAGCTTGGGCCCTAGCGGGGTGGTGGAGCAGTACTTC. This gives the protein CASSLGPSGVVEQYF.

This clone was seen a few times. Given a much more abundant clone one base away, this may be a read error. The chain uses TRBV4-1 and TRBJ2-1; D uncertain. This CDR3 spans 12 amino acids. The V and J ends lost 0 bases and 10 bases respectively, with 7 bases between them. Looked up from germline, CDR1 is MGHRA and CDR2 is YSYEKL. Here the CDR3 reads CASSQDRVEQFF. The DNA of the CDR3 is TGCGCCAGCAGCCAAGATCGGGTAGAGCAGTTCTTC.

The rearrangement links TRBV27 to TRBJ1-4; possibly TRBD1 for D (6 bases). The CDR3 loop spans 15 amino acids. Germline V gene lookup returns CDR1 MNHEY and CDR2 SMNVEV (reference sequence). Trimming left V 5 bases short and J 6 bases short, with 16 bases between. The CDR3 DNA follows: TGTGCCAGCAGTCCACGGGACACCCGCCATGAAAAACTGTTTTTT. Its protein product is CASSPRDTRHEKLFF.

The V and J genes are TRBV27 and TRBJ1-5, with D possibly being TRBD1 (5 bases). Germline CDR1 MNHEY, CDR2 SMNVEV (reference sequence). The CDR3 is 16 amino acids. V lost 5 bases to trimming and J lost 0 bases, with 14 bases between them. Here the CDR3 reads CASSDRGQNSNQPQHF. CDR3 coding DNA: TGTGCCAGCAGTGATAGGGGCCAGAATAGCAATCAGCCCCAGCATTTT.

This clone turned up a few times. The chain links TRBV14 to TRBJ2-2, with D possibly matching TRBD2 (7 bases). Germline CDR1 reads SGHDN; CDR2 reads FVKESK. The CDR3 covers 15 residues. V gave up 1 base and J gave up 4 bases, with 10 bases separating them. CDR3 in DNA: TGTGCCAGCAGCCAAGCCGGGGGGCCCACCGGGGAGCTGTTTTTT. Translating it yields CASSQAGGPTGELFF.

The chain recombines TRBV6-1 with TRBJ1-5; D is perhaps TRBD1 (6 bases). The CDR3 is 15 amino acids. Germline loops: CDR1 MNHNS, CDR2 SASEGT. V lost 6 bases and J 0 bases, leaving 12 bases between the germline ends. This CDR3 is CASRRTVLSNQPQHF. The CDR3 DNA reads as TGTGCCAGCAGGCGGACAGTACTTAGCAATCAGCCCCAGCATTTT.

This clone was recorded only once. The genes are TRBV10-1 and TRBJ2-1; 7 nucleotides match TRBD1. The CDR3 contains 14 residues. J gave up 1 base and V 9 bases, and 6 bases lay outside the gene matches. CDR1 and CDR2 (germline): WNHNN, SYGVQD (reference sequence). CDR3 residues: CASSGTASYNEQFF. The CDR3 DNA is TGCGCCAGTTCCGGGACAGCATCCTACAATGAGCAGTTCTTC.

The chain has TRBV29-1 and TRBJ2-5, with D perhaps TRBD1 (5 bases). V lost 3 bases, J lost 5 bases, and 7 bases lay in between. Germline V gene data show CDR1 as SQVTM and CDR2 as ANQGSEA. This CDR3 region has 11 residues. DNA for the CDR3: TGCAGCGTTGACAGGGATGAGACCCAGTACTTC. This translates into CSVDRDETQYF.

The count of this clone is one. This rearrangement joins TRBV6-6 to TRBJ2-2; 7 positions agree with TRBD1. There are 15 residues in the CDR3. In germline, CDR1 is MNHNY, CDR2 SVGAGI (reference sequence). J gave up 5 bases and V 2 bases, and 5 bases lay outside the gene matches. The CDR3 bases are TGTGCCAGCAGTTACACGGGACAGCAGACCGGGGAGCTGTTTTTT. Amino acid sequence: CASSYTGQQTGELFF.

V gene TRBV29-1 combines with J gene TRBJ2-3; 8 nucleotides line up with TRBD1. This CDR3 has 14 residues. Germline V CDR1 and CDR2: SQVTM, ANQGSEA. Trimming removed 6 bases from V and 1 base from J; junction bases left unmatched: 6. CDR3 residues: CSVNPGQGTDTQYF. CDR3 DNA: TGCAGCGTAAATCCGGGACAGGGCACAGATACGCAGTATTTT.

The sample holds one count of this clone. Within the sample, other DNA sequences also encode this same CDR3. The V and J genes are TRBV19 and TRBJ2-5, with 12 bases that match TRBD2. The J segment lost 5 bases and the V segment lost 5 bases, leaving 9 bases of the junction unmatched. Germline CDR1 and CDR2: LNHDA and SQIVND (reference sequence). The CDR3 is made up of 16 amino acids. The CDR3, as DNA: TGTGCCAGTAGTGCCCCGGGACTAGCGGGCCAGGAGACCCAGTACTTC. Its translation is CASSAPGLAGQETQYF. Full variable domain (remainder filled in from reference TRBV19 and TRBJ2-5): DGGITQSPKYLFRKEGQNVTLSCEQNLNHDAMYWYRQDPGQGLRLIYYSQIVNDFQKGDIAEGYSVSREKKESFPLTVTSAQKNPTAFYLCASSAPGLAGQETQYFGPGTRLLVL.

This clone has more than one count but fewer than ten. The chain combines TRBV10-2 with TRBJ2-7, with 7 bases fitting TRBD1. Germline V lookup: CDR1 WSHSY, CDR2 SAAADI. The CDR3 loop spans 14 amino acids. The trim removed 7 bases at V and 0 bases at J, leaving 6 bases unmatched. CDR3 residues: CASKTGISSYEQYF. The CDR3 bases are TGCGCCAGCAAGACAGGGATTAGCTCCTACGAGCAGTACTTC.

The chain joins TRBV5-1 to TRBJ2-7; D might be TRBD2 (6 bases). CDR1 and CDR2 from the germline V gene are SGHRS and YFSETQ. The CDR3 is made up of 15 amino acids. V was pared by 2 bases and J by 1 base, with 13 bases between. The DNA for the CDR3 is TGCGCCAGCAGCTTTCTGACCGGGGGATCCTACGAGCAGTACTTC. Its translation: CASSFLTGGSYEQYF.

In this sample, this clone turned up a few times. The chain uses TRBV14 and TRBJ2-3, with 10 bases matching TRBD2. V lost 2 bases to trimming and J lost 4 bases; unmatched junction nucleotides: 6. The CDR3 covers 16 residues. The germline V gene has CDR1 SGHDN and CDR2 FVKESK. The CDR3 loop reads CASSQRAGGSSDTQYF. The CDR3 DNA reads TGTGCCAGCAGCCAACGAGCGGGGGGGTCATCAGATACGCAGTATTTT.

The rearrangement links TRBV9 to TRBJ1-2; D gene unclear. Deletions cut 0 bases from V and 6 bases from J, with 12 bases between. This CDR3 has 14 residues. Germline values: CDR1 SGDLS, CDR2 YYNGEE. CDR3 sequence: CASSVAKRGNGYTF. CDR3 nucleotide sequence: TGTGCCAGCAGCGTAGCTAAGAGAGGGAATGGCTACACCTTC.

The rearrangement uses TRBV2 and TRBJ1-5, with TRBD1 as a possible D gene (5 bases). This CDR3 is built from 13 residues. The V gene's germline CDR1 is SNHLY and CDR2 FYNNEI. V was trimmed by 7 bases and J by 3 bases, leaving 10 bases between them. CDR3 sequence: CASKRQNNQPQHF. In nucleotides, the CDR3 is TGTGCCAGCAAACGACAGAACAATCAGCCCCAGCATTTT.

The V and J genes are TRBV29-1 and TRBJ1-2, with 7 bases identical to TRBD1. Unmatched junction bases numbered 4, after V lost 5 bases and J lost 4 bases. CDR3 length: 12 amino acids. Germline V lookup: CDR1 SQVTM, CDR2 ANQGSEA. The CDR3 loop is CSVTGVPYGYTF. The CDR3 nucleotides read TGCAGCGTTACAGGGGTCCCCTATGGCTACACCTTC.

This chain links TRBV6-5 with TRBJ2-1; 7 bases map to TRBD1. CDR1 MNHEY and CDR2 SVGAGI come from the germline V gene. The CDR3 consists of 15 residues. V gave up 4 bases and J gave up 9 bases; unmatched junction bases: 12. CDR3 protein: CASSSAGTEAPEQFF. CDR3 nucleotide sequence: TGTGCCAGCAGTTCGGCCGGGACAGAGGCCCCTGAGCAGTTCTTC.

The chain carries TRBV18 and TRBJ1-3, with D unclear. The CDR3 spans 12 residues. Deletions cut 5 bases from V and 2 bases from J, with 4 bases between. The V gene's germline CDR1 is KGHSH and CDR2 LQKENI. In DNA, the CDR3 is TGTGCCAGCTCATCTCCTGGAAACACCATATATTTT. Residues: CASSSPGNTIYF.

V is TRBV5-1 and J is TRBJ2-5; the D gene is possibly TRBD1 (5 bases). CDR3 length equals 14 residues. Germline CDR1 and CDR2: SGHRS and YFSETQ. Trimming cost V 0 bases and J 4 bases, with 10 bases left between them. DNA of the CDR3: TGCGCCAGCAGCTTGGTTGGGGCGAGAGAGACCCAGTACTTC. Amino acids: CASSLVGARETQYF.

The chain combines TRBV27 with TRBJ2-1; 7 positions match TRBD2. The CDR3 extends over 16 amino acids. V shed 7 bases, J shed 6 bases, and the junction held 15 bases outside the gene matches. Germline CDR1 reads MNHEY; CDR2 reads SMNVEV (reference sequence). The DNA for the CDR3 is TGTGCCAGCACAACCATCGGTTTCGGGGGGTTCAATGAGCAGTTCTTC. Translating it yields CASTTIGFGGFNEQFF.

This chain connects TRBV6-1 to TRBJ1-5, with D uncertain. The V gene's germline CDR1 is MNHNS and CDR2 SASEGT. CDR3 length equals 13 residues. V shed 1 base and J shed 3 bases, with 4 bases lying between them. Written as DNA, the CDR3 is TGTGCCAGCAGTGAAGGACTCAATCAGCCCCAGCATTTT. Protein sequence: CASSEGLNQPQHF.

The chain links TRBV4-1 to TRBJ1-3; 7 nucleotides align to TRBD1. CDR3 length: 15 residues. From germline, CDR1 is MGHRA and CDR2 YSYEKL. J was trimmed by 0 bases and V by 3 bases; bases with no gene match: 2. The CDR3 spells CASSHRDSSGNTIYF. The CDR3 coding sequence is TGCGCCAGCAGCCATCGGGACAGCTCTGGAAACACCATATATTTT.

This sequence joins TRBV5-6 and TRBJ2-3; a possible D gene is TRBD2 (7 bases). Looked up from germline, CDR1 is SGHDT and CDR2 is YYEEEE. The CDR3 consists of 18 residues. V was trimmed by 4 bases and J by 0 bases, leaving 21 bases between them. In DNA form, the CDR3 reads TGTGCCAGCAGCCCCTTGGGGTGGGGGCGGGGGAGCACAGATACGCAGTATTTT. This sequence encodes CASSPLGWGRGSTDTQYF. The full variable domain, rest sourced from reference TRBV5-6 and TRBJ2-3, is DAGVTQSPTHLIKTRGQQVTLRCSPKSGHDTVSWYQQALGQGPQFIFQYYEEEERQRGNFPDRFSGHQFPNYSSELNVNALLLGDSALYLCASSPLGWGRGSTDTQYFGPGTRLTVL.

The chain's CDR3 is CASSPGTSRLGANVLTF. CDR3 DNA: TGTGCCAGCTCACCAGGGACTAGCAGACTTGGGGCCAACGTCCTGACTTTC. This chain joins TRBV18 and TRBJ2-6; 9 bases map to TRBD2. This CDR3 has 17 amino acids. The V gene's germline CDR1 is KGHSH and CDR2 LQKENI. With V trimmed by 2 bases and J by 3 bases, 5 bases remained unmatched.

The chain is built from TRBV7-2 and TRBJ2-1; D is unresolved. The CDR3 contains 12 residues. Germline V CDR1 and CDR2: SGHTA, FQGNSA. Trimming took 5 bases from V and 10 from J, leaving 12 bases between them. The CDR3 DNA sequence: TGTGCCAGCAGCCGCTCCCTAAAAGAGCAGTTCTTC. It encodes CASSRSLKEQFF. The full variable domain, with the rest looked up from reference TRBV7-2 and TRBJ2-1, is GAGVSQSPSNKVTEKGKDVELRCDPISGHTALYWYRQSLGQGLEFLIYFQGNSAPDKSGLPSDRFSAERTGGSVSTLTIQRTQQEDSAVYLCASSRSLKEQFFGPGTRLTVL.

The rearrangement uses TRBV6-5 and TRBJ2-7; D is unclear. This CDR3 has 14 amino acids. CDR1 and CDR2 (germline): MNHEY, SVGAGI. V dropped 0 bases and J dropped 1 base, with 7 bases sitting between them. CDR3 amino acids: CASSYSAASYEQYF. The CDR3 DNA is TGTGCCAGCAGTTACTCGGCCGCTTCCTACGAGCAGTACTTC.

CDR3 sequence (DNA): TGCGCCAGCAGTGAATTCTCCGGGACAGGGACCAATGAGCAGTTCTTC. Translating it yields CASSEFSGTGTNEQFF. The rearrangement links TRBV10-1 to TRBJ2-1; 9 bases match TRBD1. This CDR3 contains 16 residues. Trimming at V came to 3 bases and at J to 6 bases, leaving 9 bases not matched to a gene. Germline V gene sequence: CDR1 WNHNN, CDR2 SYGVQD (reference sequence).

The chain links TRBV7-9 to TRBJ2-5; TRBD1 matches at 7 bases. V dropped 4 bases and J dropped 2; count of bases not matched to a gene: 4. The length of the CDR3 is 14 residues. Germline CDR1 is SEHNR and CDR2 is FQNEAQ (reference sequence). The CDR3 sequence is CASSSGTEQETQYF. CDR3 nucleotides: TGTGCCAGCAGCTCCGGGACAGAACAAGAGACCCAGTACTTC.

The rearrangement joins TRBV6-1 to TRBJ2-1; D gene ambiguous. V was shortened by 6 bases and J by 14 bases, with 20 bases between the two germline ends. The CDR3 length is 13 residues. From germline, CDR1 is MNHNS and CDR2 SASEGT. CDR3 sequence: CASRVGLTRSEFF. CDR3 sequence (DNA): TGTGCCAGCAGGGTAGGTTTGACGAGAAGCGAGTTCTTC.